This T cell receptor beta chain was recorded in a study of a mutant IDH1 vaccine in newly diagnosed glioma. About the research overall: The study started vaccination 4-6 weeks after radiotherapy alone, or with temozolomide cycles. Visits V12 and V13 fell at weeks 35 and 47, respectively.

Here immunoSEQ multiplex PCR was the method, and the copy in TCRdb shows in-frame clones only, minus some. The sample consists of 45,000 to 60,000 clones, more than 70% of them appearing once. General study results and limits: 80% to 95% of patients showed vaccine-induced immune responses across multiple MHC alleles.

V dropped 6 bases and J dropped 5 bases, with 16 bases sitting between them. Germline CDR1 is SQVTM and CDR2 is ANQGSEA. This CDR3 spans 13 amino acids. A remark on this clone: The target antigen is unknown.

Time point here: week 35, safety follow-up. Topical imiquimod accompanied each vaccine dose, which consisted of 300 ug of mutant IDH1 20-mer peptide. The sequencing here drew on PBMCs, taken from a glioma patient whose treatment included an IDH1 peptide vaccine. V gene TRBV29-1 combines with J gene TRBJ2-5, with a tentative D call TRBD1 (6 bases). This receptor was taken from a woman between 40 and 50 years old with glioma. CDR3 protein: CSVPTGSGETQYF. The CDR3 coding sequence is TGCAGCGTCCCGACAGGCTCAGGGGAGACCCAGTACTTC.